This T cell receptor beta chain was found in a study of T cells in Graves' hyperthyroidism and ophthalmopathy. RNA transcripts were the template for amplifying TCR beta CDR3 regions. The TCR CDR3 first-round RT-PCR relied on the HTBI primer set. One entry per CDR3 protein results from TCRdb running MiXCR on the multiplex PCR reads. The sample has about 700,000 distinct CDR3 sequences; roughly 45% are singletons. Broader study findings: Blood also contained most expanded thyroid clonotypes above 0.001.

CDR3 length: 16 amino acids. In germline, CDR1 is SGHVS, CDR2 FQNEAQ. Trimming took 2 bases from V and 0 from J, leaving 11 bases between them. In the case of this clonotype: Antigen specificity is unknown.

This chain links TRBV7-8 with TRBJ1-3; D is ambiguous. The sequence came from an adult man with Graves' disease, either hyperthyroidism or ophthalmopathy (not recorded which). Input material: peripheral blood or thyroid tissue (not recorded which). The CDR3 sequence: CASSLYPPSSGNTIYF. The CDR3 region has the DNA TGTGCCAGCAGCTTATATCCGCCGAGCTCTGGAAACACCATATATTTT.